This T cell receptor (beta chain) was sequenced for a study of a mutant IDH1 vaccine in newly diagnosed glioma. On this clone itself: Antigen specificity is unknown.

Time point noted: week 5, during vaccination. The content of each vaccine dose was 300 ug of mutant IDH1 20-mer peptide, and topical imiquimod accompanied it. The method was immunoSEQ multiplex PCR; TCRdb's version includes in-frame clones alone and lacks a portion of them. This sample has more than 25,000 clones, with about 76% found just once. Trimming removed 2 bases at V and 7 bases at J, with 27 bases between. The CDR3 runs to 18 residues. CDR1 and CDR2 (germline): LGHNT, FRNRAP. Source: PBMCs, taken from a glioma patient whose treatment included an IDH1 peptide vaccine. The chain carries TRBV12-5 and TRBJ2-7, with D maybe TRBD1 (6 bases). This receptor was obtained from a man aged 35 to 55 with glioma. CDR3 loop: CASGLKPRDTYPGREQYV. CDR3 nucleotide sequence: TGTGCTAGTGGTTTGAAACCCAGGGACACTTATCCAGGGCGGGAGCAGTACGTC.